This T cell receptor beta chain was documented in a study of control samples from healthy donors and cancer patients. The CDR3 extends over 14 amino acids. Germline V gives CDR1 MNHEY, CDR2 SMNVEV (reference sequence). V was pared by 6 bases and J by 2 bases, with 13 bases between. Clones were read by immunoSEQ multiplex PCR, and TCRdb kept only the in-frame ones, dropping some. The repertoire consists of tens of thousands of clones, with roughly 83% occurring once and the leading ten covering approximately 38%. This rearrangement joins TRBV27 to TRBJ2-5, with D unresolved. This receptor was taken from a man aged 65 to 85 with lung cancer. The sequencing sample was made of PBMCs. Here the CDR3 DNA reads TGTGCCAGCAGGCCCGTTGGGCGGCAAGAGACCCAGTACTTC. Translation: CASRPVGRQETQYF.